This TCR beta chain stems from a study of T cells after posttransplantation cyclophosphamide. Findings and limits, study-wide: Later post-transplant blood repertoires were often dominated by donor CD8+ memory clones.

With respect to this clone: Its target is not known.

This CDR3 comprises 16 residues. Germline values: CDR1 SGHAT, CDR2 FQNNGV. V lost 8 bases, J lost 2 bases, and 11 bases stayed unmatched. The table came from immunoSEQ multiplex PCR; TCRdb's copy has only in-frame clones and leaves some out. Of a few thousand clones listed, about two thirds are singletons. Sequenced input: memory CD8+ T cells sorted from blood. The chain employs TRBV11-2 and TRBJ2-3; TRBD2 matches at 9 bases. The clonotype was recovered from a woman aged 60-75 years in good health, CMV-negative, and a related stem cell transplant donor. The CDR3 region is CASFGGLAGPTDTQYF. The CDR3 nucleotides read TGTGCCAGCTTTGGGGGCCTAGCGGGGCCCACAGATACGCAGTATTTT.